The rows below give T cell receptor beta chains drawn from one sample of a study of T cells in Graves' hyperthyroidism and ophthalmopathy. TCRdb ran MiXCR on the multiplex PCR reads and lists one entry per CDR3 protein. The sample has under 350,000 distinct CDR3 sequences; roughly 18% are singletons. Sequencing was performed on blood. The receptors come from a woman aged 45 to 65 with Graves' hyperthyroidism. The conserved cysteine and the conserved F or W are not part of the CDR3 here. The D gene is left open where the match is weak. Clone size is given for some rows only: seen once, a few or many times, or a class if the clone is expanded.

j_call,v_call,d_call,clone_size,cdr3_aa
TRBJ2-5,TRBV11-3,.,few,ASSLGGTLEETQY
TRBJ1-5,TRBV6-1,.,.,ASSSWEGGEPQH
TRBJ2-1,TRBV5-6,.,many,ASSLGQGGNEQF
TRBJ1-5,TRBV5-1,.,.,ASSLEDSRRNQPQH
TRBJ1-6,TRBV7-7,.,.,ASSPRGRDSPLH
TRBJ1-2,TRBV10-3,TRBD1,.,AISEKGTGDFNYGYT
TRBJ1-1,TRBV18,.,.,ASSILTAINTEAF
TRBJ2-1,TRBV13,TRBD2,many,ASSPQPGLAGLSYNEQF
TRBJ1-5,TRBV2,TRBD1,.,ASQTGNNQPQH
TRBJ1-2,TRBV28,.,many,ASSLRSGNLGGGYT
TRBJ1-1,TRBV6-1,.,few,ASTLLRTANTEAF
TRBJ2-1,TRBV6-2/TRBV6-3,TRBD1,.,ASNPRDRGRI
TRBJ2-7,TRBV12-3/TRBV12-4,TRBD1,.,ASSSGTGPYEQY
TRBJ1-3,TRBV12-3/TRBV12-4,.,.,ASTFSGNTIY
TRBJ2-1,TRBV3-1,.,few,ASSRHREGEQF
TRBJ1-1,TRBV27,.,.,ASSDSMREMDTEAF
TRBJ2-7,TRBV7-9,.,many,ASSLAVGEQY
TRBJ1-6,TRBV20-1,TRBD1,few,SAGDRRNSPLH
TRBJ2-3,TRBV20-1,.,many,SARKWASSLTDTQY
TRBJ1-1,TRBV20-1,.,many,SARRGLNTEAF
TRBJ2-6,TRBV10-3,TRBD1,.,ATDPGQGNSGANVLT
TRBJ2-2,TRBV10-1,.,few,ASSDGALPGELF
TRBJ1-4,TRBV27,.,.,ASSLAGNNEKLF
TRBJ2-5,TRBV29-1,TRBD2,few,SGQAGASETQY
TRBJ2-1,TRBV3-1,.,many,ASSQDVGSEQF
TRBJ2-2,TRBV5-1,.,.,ASSEGQMNTGELF
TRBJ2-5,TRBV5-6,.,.,ASSLLPAGTSGETQY
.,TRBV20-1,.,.,SARRLLYNEQY
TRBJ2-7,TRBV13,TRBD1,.,ASSHGTGNYEQY
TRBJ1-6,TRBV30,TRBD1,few,AWRGTDNSPLH
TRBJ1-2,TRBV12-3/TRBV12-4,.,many,ASSLGVGYT
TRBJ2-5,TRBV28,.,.,ASSLGGRRETQY
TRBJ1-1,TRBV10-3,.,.,AISDAPGNTEAF
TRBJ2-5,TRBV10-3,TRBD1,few,AITNDRGSETQY
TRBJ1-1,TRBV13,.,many,ASSLGGRESAEAF
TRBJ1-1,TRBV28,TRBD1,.,AIDRERGTEAF
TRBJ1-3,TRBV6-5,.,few,ASSYGTVSSGNTIY
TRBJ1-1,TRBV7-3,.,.,ASGNLRDGNTEAF
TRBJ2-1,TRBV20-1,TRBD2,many,SAQGAGGGYNEQF
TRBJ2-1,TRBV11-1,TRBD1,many,ASTGGPVDRVNYNEQF
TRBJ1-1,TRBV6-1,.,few,ASRRQAGNTEAF
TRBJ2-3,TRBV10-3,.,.,AISDPSGGSGVGGDTQY
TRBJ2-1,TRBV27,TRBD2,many,ASSFGRGATLRANEQF
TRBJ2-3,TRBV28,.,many,ASSLGSVPDTQY
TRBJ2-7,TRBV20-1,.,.,SARVAGRFYEQY
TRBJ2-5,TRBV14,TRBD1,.,ASSQGQGAPMYETQY
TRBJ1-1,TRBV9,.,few,ASSYTTGNTEAF
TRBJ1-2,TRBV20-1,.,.,SADQRDYGYT